This T cell receptor (beta chain) was profiled in a study of T-cell reconstitution after alpha-beta-depleted transplantation in children. General study findings and limits: A year post-transplant, T-cell counts and diversity derived mostly from newly produced T cells. Recipient T cells and thymic progenitors that survived were the source of the high TCRbeta diversity seen at day 60 in some patients.

Library preparation (for TCRbeta) was performed with unique molecular identifiers. One entry per CDR3 protein, called by TCRdb with MiXCR from the PCR reads. Of fewer than 700,000 distinct CDR3 sequences listed, around 13% were seen once; the top ten hold about 2.2%. Regarding this clonotype: What it recognizes is unknown.

The V segment lost 5 bases and the J segment 4 bases; nucleotides outside the gene matches: 3. The germline V gene encodes CDR1 ENHRY and CDR2 SYGVKD. CDR3 length: 15 residues. This chain links TRBV10-3 with TRBJ2-3, with 13 nucleotides matching TRBD2. Material: PBMCs, mostly from graft donor cells, obtained 360 days after TCRalphabeta/CD19-depleted stem cell transplant. The receptor comes from a male patient between 10 and 17 years old who had a stem cell transplant for acute myeloid leukemia, so the T cells may come from the graft donor. The CDR3: CAISRLAGGADTQYF. Here the CDR3 DNA reads TGTGCCATCAGTAGACTAGCGGGAGGAGCAGATACGCAGTATTTT.